This T cell receptor (beta chain) was documented in a study of T cells in women clearing cervical HPV infection. As for the study in general: Blood came at first lesion visit for cases, post-clearance for controls. For cases, blood was sampled a median roughly 150 days after lesion detection, interquartile range roughly 85 to 200 days. HLA type could not be excluded as a confounder.

CDR1 and CDR2 (germline): SGHRS, YFSETQ. The CDR3 extends over 13 amino acids. As regards this clone: With the read ending 3 residues before the CDR3 end, the germline J gene is used to fill in that end.

TCR beta CDR3 amplified by multiplex PCR from 950 to 1,500 ng genomic DNA. Profiled with immunoSEQ multiplex PCR; TCRdb holds only in-frame clones, not every one. The record lists around 19,000 clones, of which the ten most abundant hold 6.5% to 8%. V and J are TRBV5-1 and TRBJ1-2, with D possibly matching TRBD1 (6 bases). This receptor was obtained from a woman aged 18 to 75 with a cervical HPV16 infection that either progressed to CIN3+ or cleared (not recorded which). Sequencing input: blood buffy coat. CDR3 DNA (partial): TGCGCCAGCAGACCGAACAGGGATGGGGGC. Translating gives CASRPNRDGG. The full CDR3 protein reads CASRPNRDGGYTF.